This T cell receptor beta chain was identified in a study of Graves' ophthalmopathy and Graves' hyperthyroidism. This CDR3 region has 15 residues. The V gene's germline CDR1 is SGHTA and CDR2 FQGNSA. The V and J ends lost 3 bases and 2 bases, in that order; junction bases with no gene match: 1. What supplied the PBMCs was 10 ml of fresh peripheral blood. Study conclusions and caveats: Both a roughly 68% sensitivity and a 72.22% specificity characterized the model's predictions of ophthalmopathy progression. Detected in blood as well were most expanded thyroid clonotypes with frequency above 0.001. Discriminating ophthalmopathy from stable hyperthyroidism, a 13-signature model attained a sensitivity of around 87% and a specificity of about 81%.

Amplified material comprised TCR beta CDR3 regions derived from RNA transcripts. Second-round multiplex PCR came after a first-round RT-PCR that employed HTBI primers. A single record per CDR3 protein comes from TCRdb applying MiXCR to the multiplex PCR reads. The profile shows 45,000 to 60,000 distinct CDR3 sequences, roughly 46% of them singletons. A note on this clonotype: As yet, its antigen is unknown.

Input material: peripheral blood. The rearrangement links TRBV7-2 to TRBJ1-5, with 10 nucleotides matching TRBD1. The sequence was collected from an adult woman with Graves' ophthalmopathy. The CDR3 DNA is TGTGCCAGCAGCTTCGGGACAGGGGGCAATCAGCCCCAGCATTTT. This gives the protein CASSFGTGGNQPQHF. Together with reference TRBV7-2 and TRBJ1-5, the CDR3 gives the full variable domain: GAGVSQSPSNKVTEKGKDVELRCDPISGHTALYWYRQSLGQGLEFLIYFQGNSAPDKSGLPSDRFSAERTGGSVSTLTIQRTQQEDSAVYLCASSFGTGGNQPQHFGDGTRLSIL.